The 23 T cell receptor beta chains listed next were all sequenced from one sample in a study of shared clonotypes between healthy human individuals. The table came from immunoSEQ multiplex PCR; TCRdb's copy has only in-frame clones and leaves some out. This table has approximately 1.5 million clones, roughly 98% appearing once. Source material: naive CD4+ T cells sorted from blood. Subset meaning: CD45RA+ positively selected. These receptors all come from a man aged 25 to 45 in good health.

This clone was observed a single time. This rearrangement joins TRBV5-1 to TRBJ1-3; 7 positions match TRBD1. The CDR3 spans 19 residues. The V gene end was trimmed by 0 bases and the J gene end by 0 bases; junction bases not matched to a gene: 12. Germline CDR1 reads SGHRS; CDR2 reads YFSETQ. CDR3 loop: CASSLEGAGSAGSGNTIYF. The CDR3 DNA sequence: TGCGCCAGCAGCTTGGAGGGGGCAGGGTCGGCCGGCTCTGGAAACACCATATATTTT.

The V call is TRBV9, the J call TRBJ2-3, with 9 nucleotides matching TRBD2. The J segment lost 4 bases and the V segment lost 2 bases, leaving 2 bases of the junction unmatched. Germline V gene lookup returns CDR1 SGDLS and CDR2 YYNGEE. This CDR3 comprises 14 residues. CDR3 amino acids: CASSVSGSSDTQYF. The CDR3 bases are TGTGCCAGCAGCGTTAGCGGGAGCTCAGATACGCAGTATTTT.

This clone was found once. V and J are TRBV7-2 and TRBJ1-5; TRBD1 matches 7 bases. V shed 5 bases, J shed 6 bases, and the junction held 10 bases outside the gene matches. Germline V lookup: CDR1 SGHTA, CDR2 FQGNSA. CDR3 length equals 15 residues. CDR3 DNA sequence: TGTGCCAGCAGCCCGGGACAGAGGGGCGGTCAGCCCCAGCATTTT. This translates into CASSPGQRGGQPQHF. Using reference TRBV7-2 and TRBJ1-5 for the parts outside the CDR3, the full variable domain is GAGVSQSPSNKVTEKGKDVELRCDPISGHTALYWYRQSLGQGLEFLIYFQGNSAPDKSGLPSDRFSAERTGGSVSTLTIQRTQQEDSAVYLCASSPGQRGGQPQHFGDGTRLSIL.

The chain couples TRBV28 to TRBJ1-2; TRBD1 matches at 7 bases. The V and J ends lost 6 bases and 4 bases, in that order; junction bases with no gene match: 5. The CDR3 runs to 13 residues. Germline CDR1 reads MDHEN; CDR2 reads SYDVKM. The CDR3 here is CASSGTVPYGYTF. CDR3 coding DNA: TGTGCCAGCAGCGGGACAGTCCCCTATGGCTACACCTTC.

This chain joins TRBV25-1 and TRBJ2-5; 10 positions agree with TRBD1. The CDR3 consists of 14 residues. In germline, CDR1 is MGHDK, CDR2 SYGVNS. V was pared by 8 bases and J by 6 bases, with 9 bases of the junction left unmatched. The CDR3 spells CASEKTGGGKTQYF. The CDR3 nucleotides are TGTGCCAGCGAAAAGACAGGGGGCGGAAAGACCCAGTACTTC.

The gene calls are TRBV7-2 and TRBJ2-2; D call uncertain. The V end was cut by 1 base, the J end by 12 bases, with 9 bases between. The germline CDR1 and CDR2 sequences are SGHTA and FQGNSA. The CDR3 length is 12 residues. The CDR3 here is CASSLVAGKLFF. The DNA of the CDR3 is TGTGCCAGCAGCTTAGTTGCAGGAAAGCTGTTTTTT.

This rearrangement joins TRBV5-1 to TRBJ2-3; 7 bases are shared with TRBD1. Germline V gives CDR1 SGHRS, CDR2 YFSETQ. The CDR3 is made up of 16 amino acids. The J segment lost 1 base and the V segment lost 4 bases, leaving 9 bases of the junction unmatched. CDR3 DNA: TGCGCCAGCAGCAATCTAACAGGGGCGGGCACAGATACGCAGTATTTT. It yields the protein CASSNLTGAGTDTQYF.

The chain uses TRBV2 and TRBJ1-1; 7 positions agree with TRBD1. The V segment lost 7 bases and the J segment 6 bases; nucleotides outside the gene matches: 8. Looked up from germline, CDR1 is SNHLY and CDR2 is FYNNEI. This CDR3 comprises 13 residues. The CDR3 is CASTIDREAEAFF. Here the CDR3 DNA reads TGTGCCAGCACCATTGACAGGGAAGCTGAAGCTTTCTTT.

V is TRBV9 and J is TRBJ2-3; D gene ambiguous. The germline V gene has CDR1 SGDLS and CDR2 YYNGEE. CDR3 length: 14 amino acids. Trimming shortened V by 5 bases and J by 5 bases, and 15 bases separated the two germline ends. The CDR3 sequence: CASSAGYLGDTQYF. DNA of the CDR3: TGTGCCAGCAGTGCCGGTTATTTGGGAGATACGCAGTATTTT.

A remark on this clone: Other DNA sequences in this sample translate to the same CDR3. DNA of the CDR3: TGTGCCAGCAGCTCCCAGATGAACACTGAAGCTTTCTTT. Protein product: CASSSQMNTEAFF. The chain carries TRBV7-9 and TRBJ1-1; no firm D call. This CDR3 is built from 13 residues. The V end was cut by 4 bases, the J end by 0 bases, with 6 bases between. In germline, CDR1 is SEHNR, CDR2 FQNEAQ (reference sequence). Filled out from reference TRBV7-9 and TRBJ1-1, the complete variable domain reads DTGVSQNPRHKITKRGQNVTFRCDPISEHNRLYWYRQTLGQGPEFLTYFQNEAQLEKSRLLSDRFSAERPKGSFSTLEIQRTEQGDSAMYLCASSSQMNTEAFFGQGTRLTVV.

J is TRBJ2-2 and V is TRBV5-4; 9 positions agree with TRBD2. Germline CDR1 is SGHNT and CDR2 is YYREEE (reference sequence). After removal of 4 bases from V and 4 bases from J, the junction contained 8 bases not matched to a gene. The CDR3 is 16 residues long. CDR3 amino acids: CASSAVAGAGTGELFF. CDR3 DNA sequence: TGTGCCAGCAGCGCTGTAGCGGGAGCGGGCACCGGGGAGCTGTTTTTT.

This chain uses TRBV6-5 with TRBJ2-7, with TRBD2 matching over 7 bases. The CDR3 spans 14 residues. Germline trimming cut 6 bases from V and 7 bases from J; bases unmatched to any gene: 12. CDR1 MNHEY and CDR2 SVGAGI come from the germline V gene. CDR3 in amino acids: CASRPIGGGREQYF. In DNA form, the CDR3 reads TGTGCCAGCAGACCCATTGGGGGGGGGAGGGAGCAGTACTTC.

This chain uses TRBV29-1 with TRBJ2-7, with a tentative D call TRBD1 (5 bases). The germline V gene encodes CDR1 SQVTM and CDR2 ANQGSEA. The germline V and J ends were trimmed by 6 bases and 4 bases, with 13 bases remaining between them. CDR3 length equals 12 residues. CDR3 protein: CSVLGQNYEQYF. As DNA, the CDR3 is TGCAGCGTGTTAGGACAAAATTACGAGCAGTACTTC.

The chain couples TRBV5-4 to TRBJ1-4; D is perhaps TRBD1 (5 bases). The germline V and J ends were trimmed by 4 bases and 3 bases, with 13 bases remaining between them. The CDR3 runs 15 residues. The germline CDR1 and CDR2 sequences are SGHNT and YYREEE (reference sequence). CDR3 in amino acids: CASSISGGANEKLFF. The CDR3 DNA reads TGTGCCAGCAGCATCTCTGGGGGAGCTAATGAAAAACTGTTTTTT.

The CDR3 spells CASTPGGRHTDTQYF. In DNA, the CDR3 is TGTGCCAGTACTCCGGGGGGGAGACACACAGATACGCAGTATTTT. This sequence joins TRBV19 and TRBJ2-3; TRBD2 agrees at 8 bases. V lost 7 bases to trimming and J lost 2 bases; unmatched junction nucleotides: 8. CDR1 is LNHDA, CDR2 SQIVND, per germline (reference sequence). The CDR3 sequence is 15 residues long. The whole variable domain, remainder taken from reference TRBV19 and TRBJ2-3, is DGGITQSPKYLFRKEGQNVTLSCEQNLNHDAMYWYRQDPGQGLRLIYYSQIVNDFQKGDIAEGYSVSREKKESFPLTVTSAQKNPTAFYLCASTPGGRHTDTQYFGPGTRLTVL.

This clone was observed once. The chain joins TRBV27 to TRBJ1-5; D is perhaps TRBD1 (6 bases). Per germline, CDR1 MNHEY and CDR2 SMNVEV (reference sequence). The CDR3 covers 13 residues. The V and J ends lost 4 bases and 4 bases respectively, with 8 bases between them. CDR3 amino acids: CASSSDRNQPQHF. Written as DNA, the CDR3 is TGTGCCAGCAGTTCGGACAGAAATCAGCCCCAGCATTTT.

The gene calls are TRBV7-2 and TRBJ2-1; TRBD1 aligns across 9 bases. Trimming took 2 bases from V and 7 from J; bases not matched to a gene: 3. The CDR3 covers 14 residues. Germline V lookup: CDR1 SGHTA, CDR2 FQGNSA. The DNA for the CDR3 is TGTGCCAGCAGCTTAACGGGACAGGGAAATGAGCAGTTCTTC. Translated: CASSLTGQGNEQFF.

V gene TRBV27 combines with J gene TRBJ2-1; TRBD2 might be the D (5 bases). Trimming removed 3 bases at V and 6 bases at J, with 15 bases between. This CDR3 spans 15 amino acids. Germline CDR1 reads MNHEY; CDR2 reads SMNVEV (reference sequence). For the CDR3, the DNA is TGTGCCAGCAGTTTGCGGCGAGGGAGAACCAATGAGCAGTTCTTC. It yields the protein CASSLRRGRTNEQFF.

The chain couples TRBV11-2 to TRBJ2-3; 11 bases match TRBD2. The CDR3 runs to 16 residues. V gave up 1 base and J gave up 6 bases; unmatched junction bases: 6. Per the germline V gene, CDR1 is SGHAT and CDR2 is FQNNGV. CDR3 sequence: CASSLAPGTSGDTQYF. DNA for the CDR3: TGTGCCAGCAGCTTAGCCCCCGGGACTAGCGGCGATACGCAGTATTTT.

Only one count was recorded for this clone. V usage is TRBV2 and J usage is TRBJ2-5; D not certain. The CDR3 is made up of 11 amino acids. The V gene lost 7 bases and the J gene lost 2 bases, with 5 bases spanning the gap. Germline V gene lookup returns CDR1 SNHLY and CDR2 FYNNEI. This CDR3 reads CASTEQETQYF. CDR3 sequence (DNA): TGTGCCAGCACCGAACAAGAGACCCAGTACTTC.

The chain is built from TRBV5-6 and TRBJ2-7; no clear D. Germline V gene data show CDR1 as SGHDT and CDR2 as YYEEEE. CDR3 length equals 14 residues. Deletions cut 1 base from V and 4 bases from J, with 12 bases between. This CDR3 is CASSLRQERYEQYF. The CDR3 DNA reads TGTGCCAGCAGCTTGCGCCAGGAGCGTTACGAGCAGTACTTC.

This chain connects TRBV10-3 to TRBJ1-1, with D perhaps TRBD1 (5 bases). V lost 11 bases, J lost 3 bases, and 16 bases lay in between. This CDR3 is 13 amino acids long. Germline V gives CDR1 ENHRY, CDR2 SYGVKD. Here the CDR3 DNA reads TGTGCCTTGAGGGGCGATACGGACACTGAAGCTTTCTTT. Amino acids: CALRGDTDTEAFF.

The rearrangement joins TRBV29-1 to TRBJ2-2; D may correspond to TRBD1 or TRBD2 (5 bases each). Germline CDR1 reads SQVTM; CDR2 reads ANQGSEA. The CDR3 has 12 residues. With 5 bases removed from V and 6 bases from J, the gap between germline ends came to 10 bases. In DNA form, the CDR3 reads TGCAGCGTTACCAGAGGGGCCGGGGAGCTGTTTTTT. Encoded protein: CSVTRGAGELFF.